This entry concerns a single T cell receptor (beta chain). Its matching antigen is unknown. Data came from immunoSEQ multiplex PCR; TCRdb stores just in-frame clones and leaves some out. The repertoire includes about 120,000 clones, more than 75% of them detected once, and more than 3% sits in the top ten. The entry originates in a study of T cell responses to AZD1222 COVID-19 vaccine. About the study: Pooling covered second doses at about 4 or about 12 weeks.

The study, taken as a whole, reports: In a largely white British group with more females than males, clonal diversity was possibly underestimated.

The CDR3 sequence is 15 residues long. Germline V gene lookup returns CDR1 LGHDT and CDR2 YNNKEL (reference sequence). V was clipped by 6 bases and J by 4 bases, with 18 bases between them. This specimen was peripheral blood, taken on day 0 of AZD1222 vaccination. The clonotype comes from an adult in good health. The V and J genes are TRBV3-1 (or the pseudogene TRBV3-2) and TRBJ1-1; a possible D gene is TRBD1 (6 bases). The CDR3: CASSEAGGRSTEAFF. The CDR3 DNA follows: TGTGCCAGCAGTGAGGCCGGGGGCAGGAGCACTGAAGCTTTCTTT.